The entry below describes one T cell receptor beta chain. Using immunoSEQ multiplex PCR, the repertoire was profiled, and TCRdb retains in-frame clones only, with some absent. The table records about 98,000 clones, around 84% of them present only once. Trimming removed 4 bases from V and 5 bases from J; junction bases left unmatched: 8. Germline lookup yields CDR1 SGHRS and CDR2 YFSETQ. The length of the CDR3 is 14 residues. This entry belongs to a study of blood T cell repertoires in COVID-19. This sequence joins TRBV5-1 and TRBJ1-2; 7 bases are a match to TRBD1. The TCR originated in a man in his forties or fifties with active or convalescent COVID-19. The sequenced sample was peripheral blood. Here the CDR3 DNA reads TGCGCCAGCAGCGACGGGACAGATTTGTATGGCTACACCTTC. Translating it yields CASSDGTDLYGYTF.